This passage covers 19 T cell receptor beta chains from one sample sequenced in a study of blood T cell repertoires in COVID-19. Produced via immunoSEQ multiplex PCR; TCRdb's table is partial and in-frame only. The table lists about 68,000 clones, around 90% of them singletons, with roughly 3.2% in the top ten. Specimen: peripheral blood. Receptors originate from a woman in her fifties or sixties with COVID-19, enrolled during active disease.

V gene TRBV7-2 combines with J gene TRBJ2-7; D may be TRBD1 (5 bases). Trimming shortened V by 0 bases and J by 0 bases, and 21 bases separated the two germline ends. The length of the CDR3 is 19 residues. Looked up from germline, CDR1 is SGHTA and CDR2 is FQGNSA. The CDR3 nucleotides read TGTGCCAGCAGCTTAGCATTGGGGCTTTCCCCCGCCGTCTCCTACGAGCAGTACTTC. Translating gives CASSLALGLSPAVSYEQYF. The full variable domain, with the rest looked up from reference TRBV7-2 and TRBJ2-7, is GAGVSQSPSNKVTEKGKDVELRCDPISGHTALYWYRQSLGQGLEFLIYFQGNSAPDKSGLPSDRFSAERTGGSVSTLTIQRTQQEDSAVYLCASSLALGLSPAVSYEQYFGPGTRLTVT.

The V gene is TRBV6-1, the J gene TRBJ1-1, with D perhaps matching TRBD1 (5 bases). The CDR3 length is 14 residues. With 3 bases removed from V and 4 bases from J, the gap between germline ends came to 12 bases. Germline CDR1 and CDR2: MNHNS and SASEGT. As DNA, the CDR3 is TGTGCCAGCAGTGACGTCTTTAGGGGCACTGAAGCTTTCTTT. Encoded protein: CASSDVFRGTEAFF.

The genes are TRBV20-1 and TRBJ2-1, with 7 bases lining up with TRBD2. The V segment lost 3 bases and the J segment 2 bases; nucleotides outside the gene matches: 4. Germline CDR1 reads DFQATT; CDR2 reads SNEGSKA (reference sequence). The CDR3 is 14 residues long. The CDR3 reads CSASLAEAYNEQFF. For the CDR3, the DNA is TGCAGTGCTAGTCTAGCGGAGGCCTACAATGAGCAGTTCTTC.

The rearrangement uses TRBV2 and TRBJ2-7, with D hard to call. V lost 3 bases and J 8 bases, leaving 11 bases between the germline ends. The CDR3 loop spans 12 amino acids. CDR1 is SNHLY and CDR2 is FYNNEI in the germline V gene. Here the CDR3 reads CASSETLTKQYF. The DNA of the CDR3 is TGTGCCAGCAGTGAGACTCTTACGAAGCAGTACTTC.

The V and J genes are TRBV19 and TRBJ1-1, with D tentatively TRBD1 (5 bases). Trimming shortened V by 5 bases and J by 8 bases, and 24 bases separated the two germline ends. The CDR3 extends over 16 amino acids. Per germline, CDR1 LNHDA and CDR2 SQIVND (reference sequence). The CDR3, as DNA: TGTGCCAGTAGTCCCCGGGGGGGAAACTATCCCGCGGAAGCTTTCTTT. Translating gives CASSPRGGNYPAEAFF.

V usage is TRBV30 and J usage is TRBJ1-3, with 7 bases lining up with TRBD1. The junction had 14 bases not matched to a gene; V was cut back by 4 bases and J by 11 bases. The length of the CDR3 is 14 residues. Per the germline V gene, CDR1 is GTSNPN and CDR2 is SVGIG (reference sequence). The CDR3 DNA is TGTGCCTGGAATGTGGAGGTCAGGGGGAGCTCCATATATTTT. Protein product: CAWNVEVRGSSIYF.

The V gene is TRBV6-2 or TRBV6-3, the J gene TRBJ2-7, with no clear D. This CDR3 is 12 amino acids long. Germline values: CDR1 MNHEY, CDR2 SVGEGT. V gave up 4 bases and J gave up 1 base, with 5 bases separating them. CDR3 DNA: TGTGCCAGCAGTTTGAGATCCTACGAGCAGTACTTC. Residues: CASSLRSYEQYF.

The CDR3 DNA is TGTGCCAGCAGCTCCGGACAGGGATGGGGAGTGGGCGAGCAGTACTTC. Amino acid sequence: CASSSGQGWGVGEQYF. J is TRBJ2-7 and V is TRBV7-9; the match to TRBD1 covers 8 bases. CDR1 is SEHNR and CDR2 is FQNEAQ in the germline V gene (reference sequence). This CDR3 has 16 residues. The V and J ends lost 4 bases and 6 bases, in that order; junction bases with no gene match: 14.

This clone was detected a few times. This chain uses TRBV30 with TRBJ2-5, with D hard to call. V was shortened by 5 bases and J by 4 bases, with 8 bases between the two germline ends. Germline CDR1 and CDR2: GTSNPN and SVGIG (reference sequence). The CDR3 covers 11 residues. In DNA, the CDR3 is TGTGCCTGGGAAAGAGGAGAGACCCAGTACTTC. The encoded protein is CAWERGETQYF.

The genes are TRBV6-5 and TRBJ2-7; D may be TRBD1 (5 bases). The CDR3 runs to 13 residues. Germline V gives CDR1 MNHEY, CDR2 SVGAGI. Deletions cut 7 bases from V and 11 bases from J, with 21 bases between. As DNA, the CDR3 is TGTGCCAGCACCACAGGAAGTAGTCAGACCAAGTACTTC. This encodes CASTTGSSQTKYF.

V gene TRBV5-4 combines with J gene TRBJ2-2; TRBD2 might be the D (5 bases). From germline, CDR1 is SGHNT and CDR2 YYREEE (reference sequence). Trimming cost V 3 bases and J 12 bases, with 15 bases left between them. The CDR3 loop spans 13 amino acids. In DNA form, the CDR3 reads TGTGCCAGCAGCTCTTCTTTAGAGGGTCAGCTGTTTTTT. Encoded protein: CASSSSLEGQLFF.

This clone was detected a few times. The rearrangement links TRBV28 to TRBJ1-5, with D hard to call. The germline V and J ends were trimmed by 2 bases and 8 bases, with 13 bases remaining between them. The CDR3 sequence is 14 residues long. The germline gives CDR1 MDHEN, CDR2 SYDVKM. CDR3 loop: CASSLSAPREPQHF. The DNA for the CDR3 is TGTGCCAGCAGTTTAAGTGCCCCTAGAGAGCCCCAGCATTTT.

Only one count was recorded for this clone. This rearrangement joins TRBV5-4 to TRBJ2-1, with 10 bases that match TRBD2. Per the germline V gene, CDR1 is SGHNT and CDR2 is YYREEE (reference sequence). The CDR3 runs to 17 residues. Trimming at V came to 4 bases and at J to 7 bases, leaving 14 bases not matched to a gene. CDR3 nucleotide sequence: TGTGCCAGCAGCCCCGCGGGGCTAGCGGGAGCCCGGAATGAGCAGTTCTTC. Protein: CASSPAGLAGARNEQFF.

This chain links TRBV7-9 with TRBJ1-6; D might be TRBD1 (5 bases). Per germline, CDR1 SEHNR and CDR2 FQNEAQ (reference sequence). V was trimmed by 4 bases and J by 2 bases, leaving 9 bases between them. The CDR3 sequence is 15 residues long. Here the CDR3 DNA reads TGTGCCAGCAGCTCTGCGACAGCCTATAATTCACCCCTCCACTTT. As protein: CASSSATAYNSPLHF.

The chain combines TRBV5-1 with TRBJ2-3; 10 bases match TRBD1. In germline, CDR1 is SGHRS, CDR2 YFSETQ. With 5 bases clipped from V and 4 bases from J, the junction kept 4 bases outside the gene matches. The CDR3 totals 14 residues. The CDR3 DNA is TGCGCCAGCAGGACAGGGGGCAGGTCAGATACGCAGTATTTT. It is translated as CASRTGGRSDTQYF. The variable domain in full, completed from reference TRBV5-1 and TRBJ2-3, reads KAGVTQTPRYLIKTRGQQVTLSCSPISGHRSVSWYQQTPGQGLQFLFEYFSETQRNKGNFPGRFSGRQFSNSRSEMNVSTLELGDSALYLCASRTGGRSDTQYFGPGTRLTVL.

This chain's CDR3 is CASSLTWNTEAFF. The CDR3 nucleotides read TGTGCCAGCAGCTTAACCTGGAACACTGAAGCTTTCTTT. J is TRBJ1-1 and V is TRBV7-3; unclear D gene. The CDR3 loop spans 13 amino acids. Trimming stripped 0 bases from V and 1 base from J, with 3 bases between. Germline V lookup: CDR1 SGHTA, CDR2 FQGTGA. The variable domain in full, completed from reference TRBV7-3 and TRBJ1-1, reads GAGVSQTPSNKVTEKGKYVELRCDPISGHTALYWYRQSLGQGPEFLIYFQGTGAADDSGLPNDRFFAVRPEGSVSTLKIQRTERGDSAVYLCASSLTWNTEAFFGQGTRLTVV.

V and J are TRBV11-2 and TRBJ2-7, with TRBD1 as a possible D gene (5 bases). CDR1 and CDR2 (germline): SGHAT, FQNNGV. CDR3 size: 16 residues. Trimming took off 5 bases at V and 4 bases at J, with 21 bases between the two ends. The chain's CDR3 is CASSPNPAKGQYEQYF. Written as DNA, the CDR3 is TGTGCCAGCAGCCCCAACCCCGCCAAGGGGCAATACGAGCAGTACTTC.

This clone has just a few counts. The J gene is TRBJ2-2, the V gene TRBV5-1; possible D gene TRBD2, 6 bases. Germline-derived CDR1 and CDR2 are SGHRS and YFSETQ. V shed 3 bases and J shed 6 bases, with 15 bases lying between them. The CDR3 loop spans 15 amino acids. For the CDR3, the DNA is TGCGCCAGCAGCTACCCCGGAGGGGTCGCCGGGGAGCTGTTTTTT. Translated: CASSYPGGVAGELFF.

The V gene is TRBV27, the J gene TRBJ2-2, with D maybe TRBD1 (5 bases). Per the germline V gene, CDR1 is MNHEY and CDR2 is SMNVEV (reference sequence). The CDR3 consists of 14 residues. Trimming stripped 2 bases from V and 3 bases from J, with 7 bases between. In DNA form, the CDR3 reads TGTGCCAGCAGTTTACAGGGTCACACCGGGGAGCTGTTTTTT. It specifies CASSLQGHTGELFF.